The 19 T cell receptor beta chains presented below share a single source sample, sequenced in a study of cytomegalovirus exposure and HLA in healthy donors. Using immunoSEQ multiplex PCR, the repertoire was profiled, and TCRdb retains in-frame clones only, with some absent. This sample has hundreds of thousands of clones, with 70% to 90% found just once. The sequenced material came from PBMCs. All receptors derive from a woman aged 18-29 years in good health and CMV-seronegative.

V usage is TRBV5-4 and J usage is TRBJ1-1, with D perhaps TRBD1 (6 bases). The V end lost 9 bases, the J end lost 0 bases, and 9 bases lay between the germline ends. This CDR3 contains 12 residues. Germline CDR1 SGHNT, CDR2 YYREEE (reference sequence). The CDR3: CATTGVNTEAFF. In DNA form, the CDR3 reads TGTGCCACGACAGGAGTGAACACTGAAGCTTTCTTT.

The V and J genes are TRBV27 and TRBJ2-1, with TRBD1 matching 10 bases. Losses at the gene ends were 3 bases for V and 7 bases for J; bases not matched to a gene: 3. CDR1 MNHEY and CDR2 SMNVEV come from the germline V gene (reference sequence). The CDR3 is made up of 14 amino acids. As DNA, the CDR3 is TGTGCCAGCAGTTTCCGGACAGGGGGAAATGAGCAGTTCTTC. Translation: CASSFRTGGNEQFF.

This clone was picked up a small number of times. V usage is TRBV5-1 and J usage is TRBJ1-5; D remains ambiguous. Trimming stripped 4 bases from V and 2 bases from J, with 10 bases between. CDR1 and CDR2 (germline): SGHRS, YFSETQ. The CDR3 length is 14 residues. CDR3: CASSAGVGNQPQHF. The CDR3 DNA follows: TGCGCCAGCAGCGCGGGAGTGGGCAATCAGCCCCAGCATTTT.

The rearrangement links TRBV5-1 to TRBJ2-5; possible D gene TRBD2, 6 bases. Trimming removed 3 bases at V and 7 bases at J, with 16 bases between. Germline CDR1 and CDR2: SGHRS and YFSETQ. CDR3 length: 14 amino acids. The CDR3 DNA sequence: TGCGCCAGCAGCTCCGGGACTCCCCCCCGGACCCAGTACTTC. Translating gives CASSSGTPPRTQYF.

The chain couples TRBV5-1 to TRBJ2-7; 8 bases are shared with TRBD1. In germline, CDR1 is SGHRS, CDR2 YFSETQ. V was pared by 1 base and J by 5 bases, with 11 bases of the junction left unmatched. The CDR3 is made up of 16 amino acids. In DNA, the CDR3 is TGCGCCAGCAGCTTGCCCTTCGCAGGGGGCCGCAACGAGCAGTACTTC. This sequence encodes CASSLPFAGGRNEQYF.

The chain is built from TRBV10-2 and TRBJ1-5; weak D call: TRBD1 (5 bases). V lost 8 bases and J 1 base, leaving 9 bases between the germline ends. The CDR3 covers 13 residues. CDR1 and CDR2 from the germline V gene are WSHSY and SAAADI. The CDR3 nucleotides are TGCGCCAGCGGGCAGGGAAGCAATCAGCCCCAGCATTTT. Its translation is CASGQGSNQPQHF.

The V and J genes are TRBV9 and TRBJ2-3; TRBD1 is a possible D gene (5 bases). The CDR3 loop spans 15 amino acids. Between the trimmed V and J ends, which lost 6 bases and 3 bases, there was a span of 17 bases. Germline loops: CDR1 SGDLS, CDR2 YYNGEE. For the CDR3, the DNA is TGTGCCAGCAACTACGTAGGGGTTTTTACAGATACGCAGTATTTT. Translation gives CASNYVGVFTDTQYF.

This clone showed up just once. J is TRBJ1-4 and V is TRBV4-2; D uncertain. This CDR3 has 13 amino acids. The germline V gene has CDR1 LGHNA and CDR2 YNFKEQ. With 3 bases removed from V and 8 bases from J, the gap between germline ends came to 10 bases. The CDR3: CASSQVEGEKLFF. DNA of the CDR3: TGTGCCAGCAGCCAGGTCGAAGGAGAAAAACTGTTTTTT.

J is TRBJ1-1 and V is TRBV5-1; D is uncertain. Germline V CDR1 and CDR2: SGHRS, YFSETQ. The V end lost 4 bases, the J end lost 0 bases, and 13 bases lay between the germline ends. The CDR3 totals 15 residues. CDR3 coding DNA: TGCGCCAGCAGCCCCTCTGGGAGCATGAACACTGAAGCTTTCTTT. It specifies CASSPSGSMNTEAFF.

This chain joins TRBV10-3 and TRBJ1-2; TRBD1 might be the D (5 bases). The CDR3 has 13 amino acids. The ends were cut back, 8 bases at V and 1 base at J, with 11 bases in the middle. Germline V CDR1 and CDR2: ENHRY, SYGVKD. The CDR3 DNA follows: TGTGCCATCGGGACTGATGGTAACTATGGCTACACCTTC. Translation gives CAIGTDGNYGYTF.

V and J are TRBV27 and TRBJ1-2, with TRBD1 identical over 11 bases. This CDR3 contains 15 residues. Germline CDR1 MNHEY, CDR2 SMNVEV (reference sequence). V shed 5 bases and J 3 bases; nucleotides not matched to a gene: 5. As DNA, the CDR3 is TGTGCCAGCAGTCCTTGGGACAGGGGGGACTATGGCTACACCTTC. It translates to CASSPWDRGDYGYTF.

This chain connects TRBV12-5 to TRBJ2-1; D is ambiguous. Trimming took 5 bases from V and 8 from J, leaving 10 bases between them. This CDR3 region has 12 residues. In germline, CDR1 is LGHNT, CDR2 FRNRAP. The CDR3 sequence is CASGPALDEQFF. CDR3 DNA: TGTGCTAGTGGTCCGGCTCTGGATGAGCAGTTCTTC.

This clone has just one count. The chain is built from TRBV19 and TRBJ2-7; the D is unclear. The germline V and J ends were trimmed by 5 bases and 3 bases, with 11 bases remaining between them. The germline V gene has CDR1 LNHDA and CDR2 SQIVND (reference sequence). There are 13 residues in the CDR3. The DNA for the CDR3 is TGTGCCAGTAGTTTGCGGAGCTGCTACGAGCAGTACTTC. Amino acid sequence: CASSLRSCYEQYF.

The chain is built from TRBV6-5 and TRBJ2-5, with D possibly TRBD2 on 6 matching bases. The CDR3 spans 14 residues. The germline gives CDR1 MNHEY, CDR2 SVGAGI. V was shortened by 4 bases and J by 2 bases, with 11 bases between the two germline ends. The chain's CDR3 is CASSLIAAQETQYF. The CDR3 bases are TGTGCCAGCAGTTTGATAGCGGCGCAAGAGACCCAGTACTTC.

This CDR3 reads CASSYSSTVYEQYF. For the CDR3, the DNA is TGTGCCAGCAGTTACTCGTCGACAGTCTACGAGCAGTACTTC. V gene TRBV6-5 combines with J gene TRBJ2-7, with D maybe TRBD1 (5 bases). V was shortened by 0 bases and J by 3 bases, with 9 bases between the two germline ends. The CDR3 length is 14 residues. Per the germline V gene, CDR1 is MNHEY and CDR2 is SVGAGI.

V is TRBV6-4 and J is TRBJ1-5, with 9 bases identical to TRBD1. From germline, CDR1 is MRHNA and CDR2 SNTAGT. The ends lost 2 bases at V and 6 bases at J; junction bases unmatched: 5. This CDR3 is 15 amino acids long. Here the CDR3 reads CASSDTGGAGQPQHF. The CDR3 DNA reads TGTGCCAGCAGTGACACAGGGGGCGCGGGTCAGCCCCAGCATTTT.

The rearrangement uses TRBV6-6 and TRBJ2-7, with D perhaps being TRBD1 or TRBD2 (5 bases each). CDR3 length: 12 amino acids. V lost 5 bases, J lost 10 bases, and 15 bases lay in between. The V gene's germline CDR1 is MNHNY and CDR2 SVGAGI (reference sequence). For the CDR3, the DNA is TGTGCCAGCAGTCCTGGGGGTACCCTTCAGTACTTC. As protein: CASSPGGTLQYF.

The chain couples TRBV10-3 to TRBJ2-5; 8 positions match TRBD1. The trim removed 4 bases at V and 5 bases at J, leaving 12 bases unmatched. The CDR3 spans 16 residues. The germline V gene encodes CDR1 ENHRY and CDR2 SYGVKD. The CDR3 protein is CAISGSRTGSGETQYF. The CDR3 nucleotides read TGTGCCATCAGTGGGAGTAGGACAGGGTCCGGTGAGACCCAGTACTTC.

The chain combines TRBV7-7 with TRBJ1-1, with no clear D. The germline V gene encodes CDR1 SSHAT and CDR2 FNYEAQ (reference sequence). Trimming removed 2 bases at V and 0 bases at J, with 16 bases between. The CDR3 extends over 17 amino acids. CDR3: CASSLRRTDHMNTEAFF. The CDR3, as DNA: TGTGCCAGCAGCTTAAGGCGGACGGACCACATGAACACTGAAGCTTTCTTT.